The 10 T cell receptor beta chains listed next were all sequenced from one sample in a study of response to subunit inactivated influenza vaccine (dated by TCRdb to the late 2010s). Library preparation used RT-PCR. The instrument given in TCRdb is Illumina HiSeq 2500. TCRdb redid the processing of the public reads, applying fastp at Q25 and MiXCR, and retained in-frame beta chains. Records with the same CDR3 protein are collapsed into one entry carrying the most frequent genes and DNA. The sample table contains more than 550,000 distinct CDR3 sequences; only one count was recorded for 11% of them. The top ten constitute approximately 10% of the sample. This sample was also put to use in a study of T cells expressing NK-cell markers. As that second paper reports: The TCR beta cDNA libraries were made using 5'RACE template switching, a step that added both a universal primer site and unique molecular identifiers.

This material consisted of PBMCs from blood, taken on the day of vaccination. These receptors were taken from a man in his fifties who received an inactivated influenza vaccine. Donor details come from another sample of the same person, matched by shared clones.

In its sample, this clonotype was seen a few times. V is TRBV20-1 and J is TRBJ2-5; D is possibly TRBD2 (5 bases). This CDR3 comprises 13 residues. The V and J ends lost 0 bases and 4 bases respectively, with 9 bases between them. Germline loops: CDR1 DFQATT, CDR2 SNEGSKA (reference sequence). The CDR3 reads CSARDLRAETQYF. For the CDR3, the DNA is TGCAGTGCTAGAGATTTGAGGGCAGAGACCCAGTACTTC.

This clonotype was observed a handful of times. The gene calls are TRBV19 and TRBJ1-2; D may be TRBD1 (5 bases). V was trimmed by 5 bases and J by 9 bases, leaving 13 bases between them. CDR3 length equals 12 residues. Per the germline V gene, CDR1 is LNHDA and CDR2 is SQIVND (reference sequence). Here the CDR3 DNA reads TGTGCCAGTAGTGCCCTAACAGGAAGCTACACCTTC. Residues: CASSALTGSYTF.

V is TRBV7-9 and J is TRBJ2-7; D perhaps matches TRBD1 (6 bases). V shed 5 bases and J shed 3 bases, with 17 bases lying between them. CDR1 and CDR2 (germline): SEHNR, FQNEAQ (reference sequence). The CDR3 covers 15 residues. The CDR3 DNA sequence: TGTGCCAGCAGCCCAATCAGGGGAGCGTACTACGAGCAGTACTTC. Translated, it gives CASSPIRGAYYEQYF.

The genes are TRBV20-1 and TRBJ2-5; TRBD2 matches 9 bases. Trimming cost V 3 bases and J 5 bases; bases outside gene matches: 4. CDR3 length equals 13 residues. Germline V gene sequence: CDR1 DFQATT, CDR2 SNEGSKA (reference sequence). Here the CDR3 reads CSASRTSAETQYF. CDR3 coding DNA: TGCAGTGCTAGCCGGACTAGCGCCGAGACCCAGTACTTC.

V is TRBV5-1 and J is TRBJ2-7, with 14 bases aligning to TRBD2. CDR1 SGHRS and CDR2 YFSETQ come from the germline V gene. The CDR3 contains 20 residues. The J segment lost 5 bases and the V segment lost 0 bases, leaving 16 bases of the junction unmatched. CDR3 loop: CASSLAATGRTSGRINEQYF. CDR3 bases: TGCGCCAGCAGCTTGGCCGCTACAGGGAGGACTAGCGGGAGGATCAACGAGCAGTACTTC. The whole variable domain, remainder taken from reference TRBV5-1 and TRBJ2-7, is KAGVTQTPRYLIKTRGQQVTLSCSPISGHRSVSWYQQTPGQGLQFLFEYFSETQRNKGNFPGRFSGRQFSNSRSEMNVSTLELGDSALYLCASSLAATGRTSGRINEQYFGPGTRLTVT.

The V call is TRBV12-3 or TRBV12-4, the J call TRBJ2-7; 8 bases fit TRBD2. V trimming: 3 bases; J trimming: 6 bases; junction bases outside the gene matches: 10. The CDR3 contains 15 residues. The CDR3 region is CASSLPGRARVEQYF. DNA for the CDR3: TGTGCCAGCAGTTTGCCCGGGAGGGCCAGGGTCGAGCAGTACTTC.

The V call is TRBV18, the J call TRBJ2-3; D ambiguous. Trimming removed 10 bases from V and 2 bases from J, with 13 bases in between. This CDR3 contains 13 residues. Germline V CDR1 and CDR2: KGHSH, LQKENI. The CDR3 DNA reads TGTGCCATCCCTTCGATAACCACAGATACGCAGTATTTT. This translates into CAIPSITTDTQYF.

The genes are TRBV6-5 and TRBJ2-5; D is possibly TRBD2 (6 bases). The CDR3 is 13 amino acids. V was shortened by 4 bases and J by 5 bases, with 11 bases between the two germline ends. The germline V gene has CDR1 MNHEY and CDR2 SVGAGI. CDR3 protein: CASSWWRGETQYF. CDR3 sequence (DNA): TGTGCCAGCAGTTGGTGGAGGGGTGAGACCCAGTACTTC.

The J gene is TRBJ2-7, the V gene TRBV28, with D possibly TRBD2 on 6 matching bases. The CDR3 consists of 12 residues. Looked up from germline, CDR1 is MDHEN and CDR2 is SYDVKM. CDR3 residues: CGGTSHTGEQYF. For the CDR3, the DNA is TGTGGCGGGACTTCTCATACGGGAGAGCAGTACTTC.

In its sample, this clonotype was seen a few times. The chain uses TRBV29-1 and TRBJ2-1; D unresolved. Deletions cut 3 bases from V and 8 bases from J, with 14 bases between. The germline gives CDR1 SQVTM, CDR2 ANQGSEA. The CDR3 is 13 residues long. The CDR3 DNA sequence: TGCAGCGTTGAGTATAGAAATAATTATGAGCAGTTCTTC. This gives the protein CSVEYRNNYEQFF.